The 30 T cell receptor beta chains below all came from one sample that was sequenced in a study of blood T cells in healthy people across ages. Primed by a sample-barcoded 5' primer and a J-beta primer mix, a second PCR proceeded for roughly 7 to 12 cycles. MiXCR, applied by TCRdb to the 5' RACE reads, yields one record per CDR3 protein. This table holds some 700,000 distinct CDR3 sequences, 22% found once. Sequenced material: blood. The receptors here all came from a man aged 70 or older in good health.

The sample holds a few counts of this clonotype. The chain combines TRBV5-1 with TRBJ2-3, with unresolved D. The germline V and J ends were trimmed by 0 bases and 0 bases, with 8 bases remaining between them. Germline V gene lookup returns CDR1 SGHRS and CDR2 YFSETQ. The length of the CDR3 is 15 residues. The CDR3 nucleotides read TGCGCCAGCAGCTTGGATGCGGTTAGCACAGATACGCAGTATTTT. It encodes CASSLDAVSTDTQYF.

This chain connects TRBV7-2 to TRBJ2-2; weak D call: TRBD2 (6 bases). Trimming shortened V by 5 bases and J by 2 bases, and 12 bases separated the two germline ends. The CDR3 runs to 15 residues. The germline V gene has CDR1 SGHTA and CDR2 FQGNSA. The CDR3 DNA reads TGTGCCAGCAGCACTAGAGGGACTAACACCGGGGAGCTGTTTTTT. Protein product: CASSTRGTNTGELFF.

This clonotype was detected only a few times. V is TRBV5-1 and J is TRBJ1-2; D ambiguous. This CDR3 spans 14 amino acids. V was pared by 4 bases and J by 3 bases, with 13 bases between. CDR1 and CDR2 (germline): SGHRS, YFSETQ. For the CDR3, the DNA is TGCGCCAGCAGCCCGCCTACGGGAGACTATGGCTACACCTTC. It specifies CASSPPTGDYGYTF.

This clonotype was seen a few times. The chain recombines TRBV29-1 with TRBJ2-3; TRBD1 aligns across 7 bases. Per germline, CDR1 SQVTM and CDR2 ANQGSEA. V was pared by 7 bases and J by 1 base, with 5 bases of the junction left unmatched. The CDR3 has 13 amino acids. CDR3 amino acids: CSGDTGGTDTQYF. The CDR3 region has the DNA TGCAGCGGAGATACAGGGGGCACAGATACGCAGTATTTT.

This clonotype was detected many times. The chain links TRBV3-1 to TRBJ2-6, with no clear D. From germline, CDR1 is LGHDT and CDR2 YNNKEL (reference sequence). This CDR3 has 14 residues. Trimming pared 0 bases from V and 2 bases from J, leaving 2 bases between. CDR3 coding DNA: TGTGCCAGCAGCCAAGATCCTGGGGCCAACGTCCTGACTTTC. This sequence encodes CASSQDPGANVLTF.

This clonotype was observed a handful of times. This chain uses TRBV7-9 with TRBJ2-3, with D perhaps TRBD1 or TRBD2 (5 bases each). V gave up 4 bases and J gave up 5 bases, with 13 bases separating them. Germline CDR1 reads SEHNR; CDR2 reads FQNEAQ (reference sequence). This CDR3 region has 14 residues. The CDR3 is CASSSWDPRDTQYF. DNA for the CDR3: TGTGCCAGCAGCTCTTGGGACCCGCGAGATACGCAGTATTTT.

The genes are TRBV30 and TRBJ2-1; TRBD2 agrees at 11 bases. The CDR3 runs 13 residues. Trimming removed 8 bases from V and 10 bases from J; junction bases left unmatched: 10. CDR1 is GTSNPN and CDR2 is SVGIG in the germline V gene (reference sequence). The CDR3 DNA follows: TGTGCCGGAGGGACTAGCGGTCGCGGGGAGCAGTTCTTC. Translating gives CAGGTSGRGEQFF.

This clonotype appeared a few times. This chain links TRBV20-1 with TRBJ2-5; D perhaps matches TRBD1 (6 bases). V lost 0 bases and J 2 bases, leaving 16 bases between the germline ends. The CDR3 runs to 16 residues. Per the germline V gene, CDR1 is DFQATT and CDR2 is SNEGSKA (reference sequence). CDR3 protein: CSARDYGQTTQETQYF. The CDR3 nucleotides read TGCAGTGCTAGAGATTACGGACAGACAACTCAAGAGACCCAGTACTTC.

This clonotype has just a few counts. The chain uses TRBV28 and TRBJ1-5; D ambiguous. In germline, CDR1 is MDHEN, CDR2 SYDVKM. The germline V and J ends were trimmed by 3 bases and 1 base, with 7 bases remaining between them. The CDR3 contains 14 residues. The DNA of the CDR3 is TGTGCCAGCAGTTTGAGGCCGAGCAATCAGCCCCAGCATTTT. It codes for CASSLRPSNQPQHF.

V usage is TRBV27 and J usage is TRBJ2-1; 8 bases line up with TRBD1. J gave up 4 bases and V 6 bases, and 5 bases lay outside the gene matches. CDR1 MNHEY and CDR2 SMNVEV come from the germline V gene (reference sequence). The CDR3 contains 14 residues. The DNA of the CDR3 is TGTGCCAGCAGCCGGGACAGGAATTACAATGAGCAGTTCTTC. Its translation is CASSRDRNYNEQFF.

This clonotype showed up just a few times. The V call is TRBV6-6, the J call TRBJ2-7, with 12 bases that match TRBD2. The closer fit of TRBJ2-1 to the DNA end suggests the J call may be wrong. Germline V gene lookup returns CDR1 MNHNY and CDR2 SVGAGI (reference sequence). CDR3 length equals 15 residues. CDR3 sequence reads: CASSGTGLAGSEQFF. The CDR3 nucleotides are TGTGCCAGCAGCGGAACCGGACTAGCGGGATCTGAGCAGTTCTTC.

This clonotype came up a few times. The chain is built from TRBV9 and TRBJ2-3, with D perhaps TRBD1 (6 bases). Germline V lookup: CDR1 SGDLS, CDR2 YYNGEE. This CDR3 has 17 amino acids. V shed 3 bases and J shed 0 bases, with 17 bases lying between them. The CDR3 DNA is TGTGCCAGCAGCGCGCGGAAAGGGGGAATGAGCACAGATACGCAGTATTTT. Translation gives CASSARKGGMSTDTQYF.

The J gene is TRBJ2-5, the V gene TRBV12-3 or TRBV12-4; D gene ambiguous. Trimming shortened V by 6 bases and J by 5 bases, and 7 bases separated the two germline ends. The CDR3 spans 11 residues. The CDR3 sequence: CASRSVETQYF. The CDR3 DNA reads TGTGCCAGCAGGTCGGTGGAGACCCAGTACTTC.

The genes are TRBV7-2 and TRBJ2-5; TRBD2 is a possible D gene (5 bases). CDR1 and CDR2 (germline): SGHTA, FQGNSA. CDR3 size: 13 residues. The V end was cut by 1 base, the J end by 6 bases, with 9 bases between. CDR3 in amino acids: CASSLELVKTQYF. CDR3 DNA sequence: TGTGCCAGCAGCTTAGAACTAGTAAAGACCCAGTACTTC.

This clonotype has just a few counts. The chain couples TRBV5-1 to TRBJ2-5; TRBD2 aligns across 7 bases. Losses at the gene ends were 7 bases for V and 2 bases for J; bases not matched to a gene: 14. The CDR3 has 16 residues. Per the germline V gene, CDR1 is SGHRS and CDR2 is YFSETQ. The CDR3 here is CASGGRPTSPQETQYF. CDR3 DNA sequence: TGCGCCAGCGGTGGTCGACCGACTAGCCCACAAGAGACCCAGTACTTC.

This clonotype was recorded a few times. The rearrangement links TRBV29-1 to TRBJ1-3; D is uncertain. The V and J ends lost 6 bases and 0 bases respectively, with 9 bases between them. This CDR3 region has 13 residues. The germline CDR1 and CDR2 sequences are SQVTM and ANQGSEA. Written as DNA, the CDR3 is TGCAGCGTCGCGCGGTCCTCTGGAAACACCATATATTTT. Its translation: CSVARSSGNTIYF.

This clonotype has just a few counts. V is TRBV6-5 and J is TRBJ2-1; tentatively, D is TRBD1 (5 bases). V lost 2 bases and J 6 bases, leaving 17 bases between the germline ends. The CDR3 consists of 16 residues. Germline CDR1 MNHEY, CDR2 SVGAGI. This CDR3 reads CASSYPRGGAVNEQFF. The DNA for the CDR3 is TGTGCCAGCAGTTACCCGAGAGGTGGGGCAGTCAATGAGCAGTTCTTC.

This clonotype was seen ten or more times. This rearrangement joins TRBV27 to TRBJ2-6; TRBD2 matches 7 bases. J gave up 2 bases and V 6 bases, and 4 bases lay outside the gene matches. Germline V lookup: CDR1 MNHEY, CDR2 SMNVEV (reference sequence). This CDR3 comprises 15 residues. The CDR3 loop is CASRPAGTGANVLTF. Here the CDR3 DNA reads TGTGCCAGCAGACCAGCGGGAACTGGGGCCAACGTCCTGACTTTC.

The V gene is TRBV5-1, the J gene TRBJ2-7, with a tentative D call TRBD1 (5 bases). Between the trimmed V and J ends, which lost 8 bases and 0 bases, there was a span of 12 bases. Germline-derived CDR1 and CDR2 are SGHRS and YFSETQ. CDR3 length: 13 residues. CDR3 bases: TGCGCCAGTCGACAGCCGAGCTCCTACGAGCAGTACTTC. It specifies CASRQPSSYEQYF.

The V gene is TRBV25-1, the J gene TRBJ2-7; tentative D call: TRBD1 (5 bases). The end of the DNA aligns better with TRBJ2-1, so the J call may be wrong. CDR3 length: 12 residues. The germline V gene encodes CDR1 MGHDK and CDR2 SYGVNS. CDR3 in amino acids: CASRGQFGEQFF. In DNA form, the CDR3 reads TGTGCCAGCAGAGGACAATTTGGTGAGCAGTTCTTC.

The chain joins TRBV27 to TRBJ2-3; weak D call: TRBD1 (8 bases). Germline V gives CDR1 MNHEY, CDR2 SMNVEV (reference sequence). The CDR3 is 15 amino acids. V shed 5 bases and J shed 5 bases, with 17 bases lying between them. The CDR3 nucleotides read TGTGCCAGCAGTCCCCGGACAGGGAGGGAAGATACGCAGTATTTT. Translating gives CASSPRTGREDTQYF.

The chain joins TRBV2 to TRBJ2-1; 9 positions match TRBD1. Looked up from germline, CDR1 is SNHLY and CDR2 is FYNNEI. The CDR3 has 15 residues. J was trimmed by 2 bases and V by 5 bases; bases with no gene match: 4. CDR3 protein: CASSTDRGTYNEQFF. In nucleotides, the CDR3 is TGTGCCAGCAGTACTGACAGGGGGACCTACAATGAGCAGTTCTTC.

This clonotype has just a few counts. V is TRBV11-2 and J is TRBJ2-2; D not resolved. Germline CDR1 is SGHAT and CDR2 is FQNNGV. Trimming removed 4 bases at V and 6 bases at J, with 9 bases between. This CDR3 is built from 13 residues. CDR3 in DNA: TGTGCCAGCAGCTCGTACATCGCCGGGGAGCTGTTTTTT. Amino acids: CASSSYIAGELFF.

The chain links TRBV5-1 to TRBJ2-5; 10 bases are a match to TRBD2. The assigned J gene may be wrong: the sequence end matches TRBJ2-7 better. CDR3 length: 16 residues. Germline CDR1 reads SGHRS; CDR2 reads YFSETQ. CDR3 in DNA: TGCGCCAGCAGCTTGGGAGCGGGGGGGCTTTCTTACGAGCAGTACTTC. Translating it yields CASSLGAGGLSYEQYF.

Many counts were recorded for this clonotype. The gene calls are TRBV5-1 and TRBJ1-5; the D is unclear. The ends were cut back, 2 bases at V and 1 base at J, with 7 bases in the middle. CDR1 is SGHRS and CDR2 is YFSETQ in the germline V gene. This CDR3 is 14 amino acids long. The CDR3 loop reads CASSFDGSNQPQHF. CDR3 sequence (DNA): TGCGCCAGCAGCTTTGATGGGAGCAATCAGCCCCAGCATTTT.

J is TRBJ1-2 and V is TRBV20-1; D might be TRBD1 (5 bases). The V end was cut by 0 bases, the J end by 3 bases, with 14 bases between. Germline loops: CDR1 DFQATT, CDR2 SNEGSKA (reference sequence). This CDR3 comprises 15 residues. DNA of the CDR3: TGCAGTGCTAGAGATCTCTGGGGACTGGACTATGGCTACACCTTC. Protein: CSARDLWGLDYGYTF.

This clonotype was seen a few times. The J gene is TRBJ2-5, the V gene TRBV7-9; TRBD2 is a possible D gene (6 bases). Germline CDR1 reads SEHNR; CDR2 reads FQNEAQ (reference sequence). Trimming stripped 2 bases from V and 2 bases from J, with 12 bases between. This CDR3 contains 15 residues. CDR3 coding DNA: TGTGCCAGCAGCTTAATGGGCGGGGCTCAAGAGACCCAGTACTTC. Protein product: CASSLMGGAQETQYF.

Remarks on this clonotype: At one end the junction does not follow the germline gene, possibly because of a read error. The chain couples TRBV7-2 to TRBJ1-3; D unresolved. Per the germline V gene, CDR1 is SGHTA and CDR2 is FQGNSA. This CDR3 has 15 residues. The CDR3 DNA follows: TGTGCCAGCAGCTTACTCGGGTTTTCTGGAAACACCACATATTTT. It translates to CASSLLGFSGNTTYF.

This rearrangement joins TRBV7-9 to TRBJ1-2; D call uncertain. With 6 bases removed from V and 8 bases from J, the gap between germline ends came to 10 bases. The V gene's germline CDR1 is SEHNR and CDR2 FQNEAQ (reference sequence). This CDR3 has 11 amino acids. The chain's CDR3 is CASSNPNGYTF. Here the CDR3 DNA reads TGTGCCAGCAGTAATCCAAACGGCTACACCTTC.

The chain combines TRBV29-1 with TRBJ2-1; no reliable D call. CDR1 is SQVTM and CDR2 is ANQGSEA in the germline V gene. Trimming removed 7 bases from V and 2 bases from J, with 15 bases in between. This CDR3 contains 14 residues. The chain's CDR3 is CSATLGGAYNEQFF. DNA of the CDR3: TGCAGCGCCACCTTGGGCGGCGCCTACAATGAGCAGTTCTTC.